This T cell receptor (beta chain) was sequenced during a study of regulatory T cells in long-lasting Graves disease. Study findings and constraints: Relative to newly diagnosed Graves' patients, persistent ones had lower TCR diversity.

Time point noted: newly diagnosed GD, antithyroid drugs for less than 3 months. Construction of the TCR library relied on RNA isolated from PBMCs. For TCR beta, libraries came from iRepertoire HTBI primers and Arm-PCR of CDR3 regions. Via MiXCR, TCRdb re-called the multiplex PCR reads, giving one row per CDR3 protein. The table shows roughly 220,000 distinct CDR3 sequences, with about 16% occurring only once. Ten or more counts support this clonotype. The antigen is unknown. The receptor comes from a female donor with Graves disease. This specimen was peripheral blood mononuclear cells (PBMCs), taken at new diagnosis, from a patient treated with antithyroid drugs.

In DNA form, the CDR3 reads TGCAGTGCTAATCAGGGGGGAAGCACTGAAGCTTTCTTT. Residues: CSANQGGSTEAFF. The genes are TRBV20-1 and TRBJ1-1; 7 bases align to TRBD1. V lost 4 bases, J lost 4 bases, and 6 bases stayed unmatched. Germline CDR1 DFQATT, CDR2 SNEGSKA (reference sequence). The CDR3 length is 13 residues.